These 32 T cell receptor beta chains were sequenced from one sample in a study of CD8 T cells in Susac syndrome. The RNA input was roughly 0.45 to 1 ug, and it was reverse transcribed with random hexamers. MiXCR, run by TCRdb on the immunoSEQ multiplex PCR reads, gives a single entry per CDR3 protein. Here the sample spans more than 150,000 distinct CDR3 sequences, 95% being singletons. The source material was CD4+ T cells from PBMCs. These receptor sequences come from a human donor with Susac syndrome.

The V and J genes are TRBV6-1 and TRBJ2-4; perhaps D is TRBD1 or TRBD2 (7 bases each). V was clipped by 6 bases and J by 3 bases, with 12 bases between them. Looked up from germline, CDR1 is MNHNS and CDR2 is SASEGT. This CDR3 has 14 residues. The CDR3 nucleotides read TGTGCCAGCAGGGGGGGGGACAGCAAAAACATTCAGTACTTC. Amino acids: CASRGGDSKNIQYF.

The genes are TRBV6-5 and TRBJ2-5, with 8 bases fitting TRBD1. The trim removed 6 bases at V and 5 bases at J, leaving 5 bases unmatched. This CDR3 is 13 amino acids long. CDR1 and CDR2 from the germline V gene are MNHEY and SVGAGI. For the CDR3, the DNA is TGTGCCAGCAGAACGACAGGGGCCGAGACCCAGTACTTC. Translation: CASRTTGAETQYF.

The CDR3 DNA is TGTGCCAGCAAAGACATGGGGAATTCACCCCTCCACTTT. It translates to CASKDMGNSPLHF. V and J are TRBV14 and TRBJ1-6; unclear D gene. V was shortened by 7 bases and J by 7 bases, with 11 bases between the two germline ends. CDR1 and CDR2 from the germline V gene are SGHDN and FVKESK. This CDR3 is 13 amino acids long. Drawing the rest from reference TRBV14 and TRBJ1-6, the complete variable domain is EAGVTQFPSHSVIEKGQTVTLRCDPISGHDNLYWYRRVMGKEIKFLLHFVKESKQDESGMPNNRFLAERTGGTYSTLKVQPAELEDSGVYFCASKDMGNSPLHFGNGTRLTVT.

The V gene is TRBV29-1, the J gene TRBJ1-2; D is uncertain. CDR3 length: 12 amino acids. V lost 3 bases to trimming and J lost 2 bases, with 7 bases between them. The germline V gene has CDR1 SQVTM and CDR2 ANQGSEA. The CDR3 region has the DNA TGCAGCGTTGAGGTCAGGAACTATGGCTACACCTTC. This gives the protein CSVEVRNYGYTF.

V usage is TRBV20-1 and J usage is TRBJ2-7; the match to TRBD2 covers 12 bases. From germline, CDR1 is DFQATT and CDR2 SNEGSKA (reference sequence). After removal of 6 bases from V and 7 bases from J, the junction contained 4 bases not matched to a gene. CDR3 length equals 12 residues. This CDR3 is CSAGTSGWEQYF. CDR3 nucleotide sequence: TGCAGTGCGGGGACTAGCGGGTGGGAGCAGTACTTC.

The gene calls are TRBV6-5 and TRBJ2-6; D not certain. The V end lost 7 bases, the J end lost 5 bases, and 12 bases lay between the germline ends. Per the germline V gene, CDR1 is MNHEY and CDR2 is SVGAGI. This CDR3 is built from 14 residues. The CDR3 region has the DNA TGTGCCAGCACCGGATCTATCTGGGCCAACGTCCTGACTTTC. It codes for CASTGSIWANVLTF.

This clonotype appeared a few times. The gene calls are TRBV4-2 and TRBJ1-2; no clear D. CDR1 and CDR2 from the germline V gene are LGHNA and YNFKEQ. V was shortened by 1 base and J by 2 bases, with 8 bases between the two germline ends. The CDR3 is made up of 14 amino acids. CDR3 region: CASSQGTGNYGYTF. For the CDR3, the DNA is TGTGCCAGCAGCCAAGGTACGGGGAACTATGGCTACACCTTC.

This chain uses TRBV5-4 with TRBJ2-4; a possible D gene is TRBD2 (6 bases). V lost 3 bases and J lost 0, with 10 bases in between. CDR1 is SGHNT and CDR2 is YYREEE in the germline V gene (reference sequence). CDR3 size: 15 residues. The CDR3 is CASSSEGLAKNIQYF. The CDR3 DNA reads as TGTGCCAGCAGCTCGGAGGGGCTAGCCAAAAACATTCAGTACTTC.

The chain's CDR3 is CSVARQGPNTEAFF. Here the CDR3 DNA reads TGCAGCGTTGCCAGACAGGGGCCGAACACTGAAGCTTTCTTT. The chain employs TRBV29-1 and TRBJ1-1, with TRBD1 matching over 8 bases. Germline loops: CDR1 SQVTM, CDR2 ANQGSEA. The CDR3 totals 14 residues. With V trimmed by 4 bases and J by 1 base, 5 bases remained unmatched.

The genes are TRBV23-1 and TRBJ1-6; D ambiguous. TRBV23-1 is designated an ORF whose function remains uncertain. The CDR3 has 16 amino acids. V gave up 4 bases and J gave up 8 bases, with 18 bases separating them. This chain's CDR3 is CASSRRTPGADSPLHF. The CDR3 nucleotides read TGCGCCAGCAGTCGCCGGACTCCCGGCGCTGATTCACCCCTCCACTTT.

The genes are TRBV9 and TRBJ2-1, with D possibly matching TRBD1 (6 bases). Germline assignment: CDR1 SGDLS and CDR2 YYNGEE. Trimming took off 4 bases at V and 2 bases at J, with 10 bases between the two ends. The CDR3 is 14 residues long. The CDR3 sequence: CASSIGQTYNEQFF. The CDR3 coding sequence is TGTGCCAGCAGCATCGGACAGACCTACAATGAGCAGTTCTTC.

This chain links TRBV29-1 with TRBJ1-1; the match to TRBD1 covers 7 bases. CDR3 length equals 13 residues. CDR1 and CDR2 (germline): SQVTM, ANQGSEA. The junction had 8 bases not matched to a gene; V was cut back by 5 bases and J by 5 bases. CDR3 residues: CSVNRGGGTEAFF. CDR3 sequence (DNA): TGCAGCGTTAACAGGGGAGGAGGGACTGAAGCTTTCTTT.

This chain joins TRBV2 and TRBJ2-7; D may correspond to TRBD1 or TRBD2 (5 bases each). The CDR3 length is 12 residues. V lost 3 bases and J 9 bases, leaving 12 bases between the germline ends. The germline V gene has CDR1 SNHLY and CDR2 FYNNEI. For the CDR3, the DNA is TGTGCCAGCAGTGAGGCCAGGGAGCCGCAGTACTTC. It is translated as CASSEAREPQYF.

This chain links TRBV15 with TRBJ2-7; D assignment may be TRBD1 or TRBD2 (5 bases each). Per germline, CDR1 LNHNV and CDR2 YYDKDF (reference sequence). The CDR3 contains 14 residues. The V end lost 4 bases, the J end lost 1 base, and 11 bases lay between the germline ends. The CDR3: CATSTRGASYEQYF. The CDR3 nucleotides read TGTGCCACCAGCACTCGGGGCGCGTCCTACGAGCAGTACTTC.

Written as DNA, the CDR3 is TGTGCCACCAGCAGAGATATCGCAGCGGAAAATCAGCCCCAGCATTTT. Translation: CATSRDIAAENQPQHF. The chain has TRBV15 and TRBJ1-5; D call uncertain. The CDR3 spans 16 residues. V lost 0 bases and J lost 4, with 13 bases in between. Germline-derived CDR1 and CDR2 are LNHNV and YYDKDF (reference sequence).

J is TRBJ2-7 and V is TRBV20-1, with unresolved D. V dropped 4 bases and J dropped 3 bases, with 13 bases sitting between them. The CDR3 has 13 residues. Germline CDR1 reads DFQATT; CDR2 reads SNEGSKA (reference sequence). As DNA, the CDR3 is TGCAGTGCTACCTTGGCAGGTGTCTACGAGCAGTACTTC. Its translation is CSATLAGVYEQYF.

The chain combines TRBV4-3 with TRBJ2-7; D is unresolved. Trimming removed 0 bases at V and 0 bases at J, with 9 bases between. Germline CDR1 is LGHNA and CDR2 is YSLEER. The CDR3 runs to 15 residues. CDR3 DNA sequence: TGCGCCAGCAGCCAAGATTTCAGGAGCTCCTACGAGCAGTACTTC. Translating it yields CASSQDFRSSYEQYF.

V is TRBV5-4 and J is TRBJ2-5, with D tentatively TRBD1 or TRBD2 (5 bases each). V lost 4 bases, J lost 7 bases, and 17 bases lay in between. Germline CDR1 is SGHNT and CDR2 is YYREEE (reference sequence). CDR3 size: 14 residues. The DNA of the CDR3 is TGTGCCAGCAGCAACCGAGGGACCTTCGGGACCCAGTACTTC. Encoded protein: CASSNRGTFGTQYF.

The J gene is TRBJ1-2, the V gene TRBV29-1; possibly TRBD1 for D (6 bases). Trimming cost V 4 bases and J 4 bases, with 10 bases left between them. The germline CDR1 and CDR2 sequences are SQVTM and ANQGSEA. The CDR3 runs 12 residues. The CDR3 sequence is CSVVTDSYGYTF. The CDR3 DNA reads TGCAGCGTTGTGACGGACAGCTATGGCTACACCTTC.

J is TRBJ1-2 and V is TRBV29-1; 11 bases are shared with TRBD1. The CDR3 consists of 14 residues. Trimming removed 6 bases from V and 7 bases from J; junction bases left unmatched: 10. Germline V gene sequence: CDR1 SQVTM, CDR2 ANQGSEA. In nucleotides, the CDR3 is TGCAGCGTCCGACGGGACAGGGGGTTTGTTGGCTACACCTTC. This translates into CSVRRDRGFVGYTF.

The gene calls are TRBV19 and TRBJ2-5, with D perhaps assigned TRBD1 or TRBD2 (5 bases each). The germline gives CDR1 LNHDA, CDR2 SQIVND (reference sequence). Trimming took off 6 bases at V and 3 bases at J, with 11 bases between the two ends. The CDR3 extends over 13 amino acids. The CDR3 DNA reads TGTGCCAGTAGGCCCCGAGGGGAAGAGACCCAGTACTTC. It is translated as CASRPRGEETQYF.

CDR3 bases: TGTGCCAGCAGCTTCTCTGGGACTTCAGGCACCGGGGAGCTGTTTTTT. Translation gives CASSFSGTSGTGELFF. The chain has TRBV7-6 and TRBJ2-2, with D possibly being TRBD2 (6 bases). Germline V gene sequence: CDR1 SGHVS, CDR2 FNYEAQ. V was clipped by 3 bases and J by 4 bases, with 15 bases between them. This CDR3 has 16 amino acids. Filled out from reference TRBV7-6 and TRBJ2-2, the complete variable domain reads GAGVSQSPRYKVTKRGQDVALRCDPISGHVSLYWYRQALGQGPEFLTYFNYEAQQDKSGLPNDRFSAERPEGSISTLTIQRTEQRDSAMYRCASSFSGTSGTGELFFGEGSRLTVL.

This sequence joins TRBV5-1 and TRBJ2-5; D is possibly TRBD1 (6 bases). In germline, CDR1 is SGHRS, CDR2 YFSETQ. The CDR3 contains 14 residues. V lost 6 bases and J lost 3, with 15 bases in between. The CDR3 bases are TGCGCCAGCACCCCGTGGGACACCAAAGAGACCCAGTACTTC. Its translation is CASTPWDTKETQYF.

The V gene is TRBV29-1, the J gene TRBJ1-3; a possible D gene is TRBD1 (5 bases). V lost 4 bases, J lost 0 bases, and 13 bases lay in between. CDR1 SQVTM and CDR2 ANQGSEA come from the germline V gene. The CDR3 has 15 amino acids. CDR3 loop: CSVVVGTNSGNTIYF. The CDR3 DNA reads as TGCAGCGTTGTGGTGGGGACCAACTCTGGAAACACCATATATTTT.

The chain recombines TRBV3-1 with TRBJ2-3; D possibly corresponds to TRBD2 (5 bases). Germline V gene data show CDR1 as LGHDT and CDR2 as YNNKEL (reference sequence). The V end lost 3 bases, the J end lost 3 bases, and 13 bases lay between the germline ends. The CDR3 length is 15 residues. The CDR3 region is CASSQNSGGTDTQYF. In DNA form, the CDR3 reads TGTGCCAGCAGCCAGAACAGCGGAGGAACAGATACGCAGTATTTT.

The CDR3 DNA sequence: TGTGCCAGCTCGCCTGCCACGACTAGCGGGGGGGCTGAGCAGTTCTTC. It encodes CASSPATTSGGAEQFF. The V gene is TRBV18, the J gene TRBJ2-1, with 14 positions matching TRBD2. Germline V gene data show CDR1 as KGHSH and CDR2 as LQKENI. J lost 9 bases, V lost 6 bases, and 10 bases had no gene match. This CDR3 has 16 amino acids.

The chain uses TRBV21-1 and TRBJ2-1; TRBD2, as called in the table, went unchecked against the DNA. TRBV21-1 is a known pseudogene. CDR3 length equals 13 residues. This CDR3 is CASTGPGRNEQFF. CDR3 sequence (DNA): TGTGCCAGCACCGGCCCAGGTCGCAATGAGCAGTTCTTC.

The chain recombines TRBV20-1 with TRBJ1-1, with D tentatively TRBD1 (6 bases). V was pared by 2 bases and J by 0 bases, with 13 bases between. The CDR3 has 15 amino acids. Germline lookup yields CDR1 DFQATT and CDR2 SNEGSKA (reference sequence). CDR3 protein: CSARLPGAMNTEAFF. CDR3 nucleotides: TGCAGTGCTAGACTCCCAGGGGCGATGAACACTGAAGCTTTCTTT.

The chain recombines TRBV15 with TRBJ2-3; D tentatively reads TRBD1 or TRBD2 (5 bases each). The germline V and J ends were trimmed by 1 base and 6 bases, with 5 bases remaining between them. This CDR3 comprises 12 residues. Germline values: CDR1 LNHNV, CDR2 YYDKDF (reference sequence). The CDR3 here is CATSRGGDTQYF. The CDR3 DNA reads TGTGCCACCAGCAGAGGGGGGGATACGCAGTATTTT.

The count of this clonotype is one. CDR3 in DNA: TGCAGTGCCGTCAGGGCTAGCGGGGGGGCGGGCACAGATACGCAGTATTTT. Its protein product is CSAVRASGGAGTDTQYF. The V and J genes are TRBV20-1 and TRBJ2-3; 12 bases align to TRBD2. J lost 1 base, V lost 6 bases, and 11 bases had no gene match. CDR1 is DFQATT and CDR2 is SNEGSKA in the germline V gene (reference sequence). The CDR3 is made up of 17 amino acids.

The chain uses TRBV29-1 and TRBJ2-3, with 7 nucleotides matching TRBD1. Germline V CDR1 and CDR2: SQVTM, ANQGSEA. The V segment lost 6 bases and the J segment 2 bases; nucleotides outside the gene matches: 11. The length of the CDR3 is 15 residues. CDR3 DNA: TGCAGCGTCCCCCCGAGGGACAGCCACACAGATACGCAGTATTTT. This codes for CSVPPRDSHTDTQYF.

CDR3 sequence (DNA): TGTGCCAGCAGCGCCCTAGGCGGGGGGGCAAGCGAGCAGTACTTC. It yields the protein CASSALGGGASEQYF. The chain uses TRBV2 and TRBJ2-7; 9 bases match TRBD2. The CDR3 is 15 amino acids. With V trimmed by 6 bases and J by 6 bases, 12 bases remained unmatched. Germline-derived CDR1 and CDR2 are SNHLY and FYNNEI.